The TCR beta chain described here comes from a study of T-cell memory formation after mild COVID-19. The overall study: Clusters were largely donor specific. Study results and caveats: A second wave expanding day 15 to 37 was CD4+-biased; contracting clones were balanced. CD4+ contracting clones were found mainly in CM and EM, and CD8+ ones in EMRA. That cross-reactive memory joined was suggested by some responding clones appearing in pre-infection memory.

Each CDR3 protein is one row after TCRdb ran MiXCR on the 5' RACE reads. The sample yields 300,000 to 400,000 distinct CDR3 sequences, 13% to 15% seen once. The V gene's germline CDR1 is SGHDN and CDR2 FVKESK. This CDR3 contains 15 residues. V was cut by 0 bases and J by 4 bases, with 12 bases left in between. This clonotype was seen only a few times. Its specificity is unknown. The source is a man aged 18 to 29 who had mild COVID-19 (a few samples of this study predate the infection). Cell type and time point are not known. J is TRBJ1-2 and V is TRBV14; D ambiguous. Sequencing was done on a sample of PBMCs or a T cell subset sorted from them (not recorded which). The DNA for the CDR3 is TGTGCCAGCAGCCAAGACTGGAGCAGGAGCTATGGCTACACCTTC. As protein: CASSQDWSRSYGYTF.